The rows below give T cell receptor beta chains drawn from one sample of a study of radiotherapy plus CTLA-4 blockade in lung cancer. Generated by immunoSEQ multiplex PCR, the TCRdb table keeps only in-frame clones and is missing some. The data contain 25,000 to 30,000 clones, approximately 80% of them singletons. Sequenced material: peripheral blood, taken from a patient treated with radiotherapy plus ipilimumab. These receptors were obtained from a human donor with non-small cell lung cancer that progressed on radiotherapy plus ipilimumab. Each CDR3 is given with its conserved first and last residue. The order of the fields is J gene, D gene, clone size, V gene, CDR3 DNA, CDR3 protein. A D gene is named only where the DNA matches it firmly. A row's size may be missing; if present it is once, few, many or a size class.

J: TRBJ2-7; D: .; size: .; V: TRBV18; DNA: TGTGCCAGCTCACCACTGTCGGGGGCGGGAGTAAACTCCTACGAGCAGTACTTC; CDR3: CASSPLSGAGVNSYEQYF
J: TRBJ2-2; D: TRBD1; size: .; V: TRBV6-5; DNA: TGTGCCAGCCGACCCGGGACAGGGATCACCGGGGAGCTGTTTTTT; CDR3: CASRPGTGITGELFF
J: TRBJ2-7; D: .; size: .; V: TRBV18; DNA: TGTGCCAGCTCACCACAGGTCGGGCGCGAGCAGTACTTC; CDR3: CASSPQVGREQYF
J: TRBJ2-5; D: .; size: .; V: TRBV2; DNA: TGTGCCAGCAGTGATTGGGACACGGGGGTGGACTTC; CDR3: CASSDWDTGVDF
J: TRBJ2-5; D: TRBD1; size: .; V: TRBV5-5; DNA: TGTGCCAGCAGCGCTGCGGGGACAGGGGAGGTGACCCAGTACTTC; CDR3: CASSAAGTGEVTQYF
J: TRBJ1-4; D: .; size: .; V: TRBV7-2; DNA: TGTGCCAGCAGCTTAGCCTTCGTCAGGGAGGCTAATGAAAAACTGTTTTTT; CDR3: CASSLAFVREANEKLFF
J: TRBJ2-3; D: .; size: once; V: TRBV14; DNA: TGTGCCAGCAGCCAAGTTGCGGGAATGGACGCAACAGATACGCAGTATTTT; CDR3: CASSQVAGMDATDTQYF
J: TRBJ1-1; D: .; size: once; V: TRBV5-1; DNA: TGCGCCAGCAACGAGGCAGTCCGCAACACTGAAGCTTTCTTT; CDR3: CASNEAVRNTEAFF
J: TRBJ2-7; D: .; size: .; V: TRBV21-1; DNA: TGTGCCAGCAGCAAAAATCCGACTTCCCAGAGCTCCTACGAGCAGTACTTC; CDR3: CASSKNPTSQSSYEQYF
J: TRBJ1-4; D: .; size: .; V: TRBV9; DNA: TGTGCCAGCAGCGTAGGGGGAGGGAGTGAAAAACTGTTTTTT; CDR3: CASSVGGGSEKLFF
J: TRBJ2-2; D: .; size: .; V: TRBV5-7; DNA: TGTGCCAGCAGCTACGGCACCGGGGAGCTGTTTTTT; CDR3: CASSYGTGELFF
J: TRBJ1-4; D: TRBD1; size: once; V: TRBV7-9; DNA: TGTGCCAGCAGCTCCGGACAGGGAGAAAAACTGTTTTTT; CDR3: CASSSGQGEKLFF
J: TRBJ1-4; D: TRBD1; size: .; V: TRBV27; DNA: TGTGCCAGTGGGGGGACAGGCGAAAAACTGTTTTTT; CDR3: CASGGTGEKLFF
J: TRBJ2-3; D: TRBD2; size: .; V: TRBV29-1; DNA: TGCAGCTCGCGCGGGGGAACGGGGCTGGGGGGGGGCACAGATACGCAGTATTTT; CDR3: CSSRGGTGLGGGTDTQYF
J: TRBJ1-6; D: .; size: .; V: TRBV2; DNA: TGTGCCAGCAGAGGGACGAAACAAGGAGATTCACCCCTCCACTTT; CDR3: CASRGTKQGDSPLHF
J: TRBJ1-4; D: TRBD1; size: .; V: TRBV5-5; DNA: TGTGCCAGCAGCTTGGAGGGACAGGGGAATGAAAAACTGTTTTTT; CDR3: CASSLEGQGNEKLFF
J: TRBJ1-2; D: .; size: .; V: TRBV11-2; DNA: TGTGCCAGCAGCTTGGCGACAGGAGGCCTCTATGGCTACACCTTC; CDR3: CASSLATGGLYGYTF
J: TRBJ2-7; D: TRBD2; size: .; V: TRBV20-1; DNA: TGCAGTCCAAGGACTAGCGGGAGCTCGTACTTC; CDR3: CSPRTSGSSYF
J: TRBJ1-2; D: .; size: once; V: TRBV5-4; DNA: TGTGCCAGCAGCTTAGCACAGGGAACAGGTGGCTACACCTTC; CDR3: CASSLAQGTGGYTF
J: TRBJ1-1; D: .; size: few; V: TRBV19; DNA: TGTGCCAGTAGTATAACGGCCGGCCCTGAAGCTTTCTTT; CDR3: CASSITAGPEAFF
J: TRBJ2-3; D: .; size: .; V: TRBV27; DNA: TGTGCCAGCAAGGCCCCCGGGCGGGCCCCAAGCCAGTATTTT; CDR3: CASKAPGRAPSQYF
J: TRBJ2-7; D: TRBD1; size: .; V: TRBV6-1; DNA: TGTGCCAGCAGTGATGCGGGGTGGACAGGGGACGAGCAGTACTTC; CDR3: CASSDAGWTGDEQYF
J: TRBJ2-1; D: .; size: .; V: TRBV7-9; DNA: TGTGCCAGCAGCTTAGAGGGGGGCGGGTTGTACAATGAGCAGTTCTTC; CDR3: CASSLEGGGLYNEQFF
J: TRBJ1-1; D: .; size: .; V: TRBV18; DNA: TGTGCCAGCTCGGGGGGGACGGAGAACACTGAAGCTTTCTTT; CDR3: CASSGGTENTEAFF
J: TRBJ2-4; D: .; size: .; V: TRBV5-1; DNA: TGCGCCAGCAGCGTGGACCCCGCGGACATTCAGTACTTC; CDR3: CASSVDPADIQYF
J: TRBJ2-1; D: TRBD2; size: .; V: TRBV18; DNA: TGTGCCAGCTCATCCACGACTAGCGGGAGGCGCAATGAGCAGTTCTTC; CDR3: CASSSTTSGRRNEQFF
J: TRBJ2-7; D: .; size: .; V: TRBV27; DNA: TGTGCCAGCAGTCCCCGCCAGGGGGACTTCGGCGAGCAGTACTTC; CDR3: CASSPRQGDFGEQYF
J: TRBJ2-1; D: TRBD2; size: .; V: TRBV28; DNA: TGTGCCAGCAGTTCCGTAGCGGGAGTTCTATACAATGAGCAGTTCTTC; CDR3: CASSSVAGVLYNEQFF
J: TRBJ2-5; D: .; size: .; V: TRBV7-9; DNA: TGTGCCAGCAGCTTCCGGGGTAAAGAGACCCAGTACTTC; CDR3: CASSFRGKETQYF
J: TRBJ2-7; D: TRBD2; size: .; V: TRBV27; DNA: TGTGCCAGCAGTTTATATACCCCCGGGAGGGCCCAAAGGGGCGAGCAGTACTTC; CDR3: CASSLYTPGRAQRGEQYF
J: TRBJ2-2; D: TRBD2; size: .; V: TRBV9; DNA: TGTGCCAGCAGCGCGACTAGCGTGAGGGCCGGGGAGCTGTTTTTT; CDR3: CASSATSVRAGELFF
J: TRBJ2-2; D: TRBD1; size: .; V: TRBV7-6; DNA: TGTGCCAGCAGCTTACGCCCGGGACAGGGAGGCACCGGGGAGCTGTTTTTT; CDR3: CASSLRPGQGGTGELFF
J: TRBJ1-4; D: .; size: few; V: TRBV18; DNA: TGTGCCAGCTCAAAGGGGAATGAAAAACTGTTTTTT; CDR3: CASSKGNEKLFF
J: TRBJ1-1; D: .; size: .; V: TRBV7-8; DNA: TGTGCCAGCAGCTTATACATAGAATCGAACACTGAAGCTTTCTTT; CDR3: CASSLYIESNTEAFF
J: TRBJ2-1; D: TRBD2; size: .; V: TRBV28; DNA: TGTGCCAGCAGTTCCCAGGGGACTAGCGGGAACCACAATGAGCAGTTCTTC; CDR3: CASSSQGTSGNHNEQFF
J: TRBJ1-3; D: .; size: .; V: TRBV27; DNA: TGTGCCAGCAGTTTCCTGGGGACTGGAAACACCATATATTTT; CDR3: CASSFLGTGNTIYF
J: TRBJ1-2; D: .; size: .; V: TRBV5-8; DNA: TGTGCCAGCAGCCTCCTTACAGGGAGTAGGAATGGCTACACCTTC; CDR3: CASSLLTGSRNGYTF
J: TRBJ1-6; D: .; size: .; V: TRBV19; DNA: TGTGCCAGTAGTATTCAGGGGCGTTCACCCCTCCACTTT; CDR3: CASSIQGRSPLHF
J: TRBJ2-7; D: TRBD2; size: .; V: TRBV28; DNA: TGTGCCAGCAGTTTAGCGGGAGGGCAAAACGAGCAGTACTTC; CDR3: CASSLAGGQNEQYF
J: TRBJ2-2; D: TRBD2; size: few; V: TRBV9; DNA: TGTGCCAGCAGCGGGGGCGGGGGGAGCACCGGGGAGCTGTTTTTT; CDR3: CASSGGGGSTGELFF
J: TRBJ1-2; D: TRBD1; size: .; V: TRBV10-3; DNA: TGTGCCATCACCCATGAGGACAGGGCAACTTCCTATGGCTACACCTTC; CDR3: CAITHEDRATSYGYTF
J: TRBJ2-1; D: .; size: once; V: TRBV6-5; DNA: TGTGCCAGCAGTTACGGTGGAGGGGCTCTTACGAATGAGCAGTTCTTC; CDR3: CASSYGGGALTNEQFF
J: TRBJ1-1; D: .; size: .; V: TRBV18; DNA: TGTGCCAGCTCACAATCGGAGATTGGGAACACTGAAGCTTTCTTT; CDR3: CASSQSEIGNTEAFF
J: TRBJ2-5; D: .; size: .; V: TRBV10-3; DNA: TGTGCCATCAGCCAGGACAGTTACCAAGAGACCCAGTACTTC; CDR3: CAISQDSYQETQYF
J: TRBJ1-5; D: .; size: .; V: TRBV6-1; DNA: TGTGCCAGCAGAAACAGAGATAGGGATTCCCAGCCCCAGCATTTT; CDR3: CASRNRDRDSQPQHF
J: TRBJ2-3; D: TRBD2; size: .; V: TRBV18; DNA: TGTGCCAGCTCACCCCGGACTAGCGGGAGTGCAGATACGCAGTATTTT; CDR3: CASSPRTSGSADTQYF
J: TRBJ2-5; D: .; size: .; V: TRBV7-9; DNA: TGTGCCAGCAGCCCTGCATTTGAGACCCAGTACTTC; CDR3: CASSPAFETQYF
J: TRBJ1-1; D: .; size: .; V: TRBV28; DNA: TGTGCCAGCAGTTTCAGGCAGGGGATAGCTTTCTTT; CDR3: CASSFRQGIAFF
J: TRBJ2-2; D: TRBD1; size: .; V: TRBV2; DNA: TGTGCCAGCAGTATCAGGGACAGTTACACCGGGGAGCTGTTTTTT; CDR3: CASSIRDSYTGELFF
J: TRBJ2-7; D: .; size: few; V: TRBV4-1; DNA: TGCGCCAGCAGCCAAGAACCTCCGCCCCCAGTAGGAGAGCAGTACTTC; CDR3: CASSQEPPPPVGEQYF
J: TRBJ2-7; D: TRBD2; size: .; V: TRBV10-3; DNA: TGTGCCATCAGTGACCCCGGGACTAGCGGGAGGACCGGCGCCTACGAGCAGTACTTC; CDR3: CAISDPGTSGRTGAYEQYF
J: TRBJ2-2; D: .; size: .; V: TRBV25-1; DNA: TGTGCCAGCAGTGAGAGGGGCCTCAACACCGGGGAGCTGTTTTTT; CDR3: CASSERGLNTGELFF